This T cell receptor (beta chain) was identified in a study of blood T cell repertoires in COVID-19. Study-level information: Italy, Spain and the United States were the sources of the convalescent and acute COVID-19 samples. T cells, B-cell-depleted T cells, or PBMCs provided the cDNA or gDNA that served as material.

The CDR3 sequence is 15 residues long. Trimming took 3 bases from V and 5 from J, leaving 18 bases between them. Per the germline V gene, CDR1 is SGHRS and CDR2 is YFSETQ. Per the original methods: Nucleated cell number was recorded as an estimate derived from reference gene primer amplification. Clones were read by immunoSEQ multiplex PCR, and TCRdb kept only the in-frame ones, dropping some. The V and J calls and the clone size are those of that table, but D and trimming were determined from the DNA. The data show around 63,000 clones, 73% seen once. Sequencing was done on a sample of peripheral blood. This sequence originates from a woman between 45 and 60 years old with active or convalescent COVID-19. V and J are TRBV5-1 and TRBJ2-7; a weak D match, TRBD1 (6 bases). CDR3 in DNA: TGCGCCAGCAGCTCGTTTGGAAACAGGGACGACGAGCAGTACTTC. Its protein product is CASSSFGNRDDEQYF.